The entry that follows covers one T cell receptor (beta chain) sequence. These data originate in a study of blood T cell repertoires in COVID-19. About the study: Acute-phase and convalescent COVID-19 samples originated in the United States, Italy and Spain. T cells, B-cell-depleted T cells, or PBMCs provided the cDNA or gDNA that served as material.

Source study methods: Estimation of nucleated cell counts was performed using reference gene primer amplification. Sequenced by immunoSEQ multiplex PCR; TCRdb stores in-frame clones only, minus some. The DNA was the basis for D and trimming; V, J and clone size are from that table. Here the sample spans 130,000 to 150,000 clones, 80% being singletons. V was pared by 4 bases and J by 4 bases, with 10 bases of the junction left unmatched. Germline values: CDR1 MNHNS, CDR2 SASEGT. The CDR3 has 17 amino acids. Material: peripheral blood. This receptor was taken from a man between 65 and 85 years old who had recovered from COVID-19. The rearrangement joins TRBV6-1 to TRBJ2-2; 9 bases are shared with TRBD2. The CDR3 here is CASSAAGGALSTGELFF. CDR3 DNA: TGTGCCAGCAGTGCCGCGGGAGGGGCACTGAGCACCGGGGAGCTGTTTTTT.